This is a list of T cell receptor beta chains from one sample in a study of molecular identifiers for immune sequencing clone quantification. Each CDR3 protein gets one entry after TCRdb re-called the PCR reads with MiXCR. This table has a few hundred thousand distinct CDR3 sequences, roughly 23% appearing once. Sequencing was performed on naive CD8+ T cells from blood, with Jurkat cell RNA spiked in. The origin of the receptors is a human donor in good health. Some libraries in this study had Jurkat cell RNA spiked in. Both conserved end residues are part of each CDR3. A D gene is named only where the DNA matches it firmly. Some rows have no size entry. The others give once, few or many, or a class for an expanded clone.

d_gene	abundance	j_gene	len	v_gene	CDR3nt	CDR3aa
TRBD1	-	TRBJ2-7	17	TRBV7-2	TGTGCCAGCAGCCAAGGGTCCTGGACAGGGAGTTCCTACGAGCAGTACTTC	CASSQGSWTGSSYEQYF
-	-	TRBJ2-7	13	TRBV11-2	TGTGCCAGCAGCACCATTACCGGGACCGAGCAGTACTTC	CASSTITGTEQYF
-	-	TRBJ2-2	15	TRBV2	TGTGCCAGCAGTGACGACCGATCCAGACCTGGGGAGCTGTTTTTT	CASSDDRSRPGELFF
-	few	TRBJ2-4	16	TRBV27	TGTGCCAGCAGTTTATCCTGGGGCTTAGCCAAAAACATTCAGTACTTC	CASSLSWGLAKNIQYF
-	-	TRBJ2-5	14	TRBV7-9	TGTGCCAGCAGCTTATCTGGAAACCAAGAGACCCAGTACTTC	CASSLSGNQETQYF
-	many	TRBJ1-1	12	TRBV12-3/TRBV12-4	TGTGCCAGCAGTTTAGGCGACAATCAAGCTTTCTTT	CASSLGDNQAFF
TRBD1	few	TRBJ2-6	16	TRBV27	TGTGCCAGCAGTTTAACAGGGGGTGCTGGGGCCAACGTCCTGACTTTC	CASSLTGGAGANVLTF
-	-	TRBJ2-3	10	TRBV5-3	TGTGCCGGCATCACAGATACGCAGTATTTT	CAGITDTQYF
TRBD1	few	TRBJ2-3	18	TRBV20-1	TGCAGTGCCCCATTCCCCCGCGTTACAGGGGGCGGCACAGATACGCAGTATTTT	CSAPFPRVTGGGTDTQYF
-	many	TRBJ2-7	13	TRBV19	TGTGCCAGCAGCATTGGGGCCACCTACGAGCAGTACTTC	CASSIGATYEQYF
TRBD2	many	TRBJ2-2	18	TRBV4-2	TGTGCCAGCAGCCAACTAACTAGCGGGGTATCGGGCACCGGGGAGCTGTTTTTT	CASSQLTSGVSGTGELFF